The 20 T cell receptor beta chains below come from one sample, sequenced in a study of blood T cell repertoires in COVID-19. Produced via immunoSEQ multiplex PCR; TCRdb's table is partial and in-frame only. The sample has approximately 110,000 clones, 70% to 90% seen once. Sequenced: peripheral blood. These receptors came from a woman in her 70s who had recovered from COVID-19.

This chain connects TRBV5-6 to TRBJ1-5; D not resolved. Between the trimmed V and J ends, which lost 0 bases and 5 bases, there was a span of 6 bases. From germline, CDR1 is SGHDT and CDR2 YYEEEE. This CDR3 contains 13 residues. CDR3 bases: TGTGCCAGCAGCTTGGGGCAGTATCAGCCCCAGCATTTT. This translates into CASSLGQYQPQHF.

This clone is a singleton in its sample. The V call is TRBV6-2 or TRBV6-3, the J call TRBJ2-5; tentatively, D is TRBD2 (5 bases). CDR3 length equals 16 residues. The germline gives CDR1 MNHEY, CDR2 SVGEGT. V lost 8 bases and J 5 bases, leaving 24 bases between the germline ends. CDR3 sequence (DNA): TGTGCCAGCCGCCCCCCGGTGGCTAGCCCCAGGGAGACCCAGTACTTC. Translated: CASRPPVASPRETQYF.

This chain joins TRBV27 and TRBJ2-1; TRBD2 agrees at 7 bases. The germline CDR1 and CDR2 sequences are MNHEY and SMNVEV (reference sequence). The CDR3 has 15 residues. Trimming at V came to 3 bases and at J to 4 bases, leaving 6 bases not matched to a gene. The CDR3 sequence is CASSLGGTTYNEQFF. The CDR3 DNA reads TGTGCCAGCAGTTTGGGGGGGACTACTTACAATGAGCAGTTCTTC.

V and J are TRBV15 and TRBJ2-4; TRBD2 matches at 7 bases. Germline trimming cut 3 bases from V and 0 bases from J; bases unmatched to any gene: 2. The CDR3 sequence is 15 residues long. Germline CDR1 and CDR2: LNHNV and YYDKDF (reference sequence). CDR3 nucleotide sequence: TGTGCCACCAGCAGGGGGGGGGTAGCCAAAAACATTCAGTACTTC. Translated, it gives CATSRGGVAKNIQYF.

The chain joins TRBV27 to TRBJ1-2; 8 bases agree with TRBD1. After removal of 0 bases from V and 1 base from J, the junction contained 1 base not matched to a gene. The CDR3 has 15 residues. In germline, CDR1 is MNHEY, CDR2 SMNVEV (reference sequence). The DNA for the CDR3 is TGTGCCAGCAGTTTATCGACAGGGGATAACTATGGCTACACCTTC. It translates to CASSLSTGDNYGYTF.

The genes are TRBV5-4 and TRBJ2-7; D remains ambiguous. Trimming shortened V by 4 bases and J by 7 bases, and 12 bases separated the two germline ends. In germline, CDR1 is SGHNT, CDR2 YYREEE (reference sequence). There are 12 residues in the CDR3. Here the CDR3 reads CASSVEEIEQYF. The CDR3 DNA reads as TGTGCCAGCAGCGTCGAGGAAATAGAGCAGTACTTC.

This clone showed up just a few times. The CDR3 DNA follows: TGTGCCAGCAGCAGACAGGGGGCATCTGGAAACACCATATATTTT. Translated: CASSRQGASGNTIYF. The V gene is TRBV5-5, the J gene TRBJ1-3; 10 positions agree with TRBD1. CDR3 length equals 15 residues. Germline CDR1 SGHKS, CDR2 YYEKEE (reference sequence). The V gene end was trimmed by 4 bases and the J gene end by 1 base; junction bases not matched to a gene: 2.

This chain links TRBV5-4 with TRBJ1-2; D gene ambiguous. V was shortened by 4 bases and J by 2 bases, with 18 bases between the two germline ends. Germline V gene sequence: CDR1 SGHNT, CDR2 YYREEE (reference sequence). This CDR3 has 16 residues. The CDR3: CASSPGGRGINYGYTF. The CDR3, as DNA: TGTGCCAGCAGCCCTGGTGGGCGGGGAATCAACTATGGCTACACCTTC.

V and J are TRBV6-5 and TRBJ2-1, with 10 bases matching TRBD2. The CDR3 contains 15 residues. The trim removed 6 bases at V and 8 bases at J, leaving 10 bases unmatched. Germline lookup yields CDR1 MNHEY and CDR2 SVGAGI. CDR3 DNA: TGTGCCAGCAGCAAAGCGGGGGGGGGCCCTGATGAGCAGTTCTTC. It specifies CASSKAGGGPDEQFF.

The J gene is TRBJ2-2, the V gene TRBV6-5; tentatively, D is TRBD2 (6 bases). Germline V CDR1 and CDR2: MNHEY, SVGAGI. CDR3 length: 15 residues. V lost 0 bases and J lost 6, with 11 bases in between. The chain's CDR3 is CASSYSITSPGELFF. The DNA of the CDR3 is TGTGCCAGCAGTTACTCGATAACTAGCCCCGGGGAGCTGTTTTTT.

This sequence joins TRBV18 and TRBJ1-1; 11 bases are a match to TRBD1. V shed 6 bases, J shed 8 bases, and the junction held 8 bases outside the gene matches. CDR3 size: 14 residues. CDR1 is KGHSH, CDR2 LQKENI, per germline. The CDR3 spells CASSPGTGGLEAFF. The CDR3 bases are TGTGCCAGCTCGCCCGGGACAGGGGGTTTAGAAGCTTTCTTT.

This clone was seen once. The chain couples TRBV15 to TRBJ2-7; tentatively, D is TRBD2 (6 bases). V was cut by 1 base and J by 0 bases, with 10 bases left in between. Per germline, CDR1 LNHNV and CDR2 YYDKDF (reference sequence). The CDR3 extends over 15 amino acids. CDR3 amino acids: CATSRGGVGSYEQYF. The CDR3, as DNA: TGTGCCACCAGCAGAGGGGGGGTCGGCTCCTACGAGCAGTACTTC.

V and J are TRBV7-8 and TRBJ1-2, with a weak D call TRBD1 (6 bases). The CDR3 sequence is 18 residues long. V was cut by 5 bases and J by 4 bases, with 26 bases left in between. Per the germline V gene, CDR1 is SGHVS and CDR2 is FQNEAQ. The CDR3 DNA reads as TGTGCCAGCAGCCGGGACACCCGAGAACCCCAGGGAGGCTATGGCTACACCTTC. Translated, it gives CASSRDTREPQGGYGYTF. Based on the CDR3 plus reference TRBV7-8 and TRBJ1-2, the full variable domain is GAGVSQSPRYKVAKRGQDVALRCDPISGHVSLFWYQQALGQGPEFLTYFQNEAQLDKSGLPSDRFFAERPEGSVSTLKIQRTQQEDSAVYLCASSRDTREPQGGYGYTFGSGTRLTVV.

The genes are TRBV20-1 and TRBJ1-1; D gene unclear. Germline assignment: CDR1 DFQATT and CDR2 SNEGSKA (reference sequence). The CDR3 extends over 11 amino acids. Trimming cost V 6 bases and J 7 bases, with 12 bases left between them. In DNA form, the CDR3 reads TGCAGTGCCCCGGTCCAGGTTGAAGCTTTCTTT. Protein product: CSAPVQVEAFF.

The chain uses TRBV6-2 or TRBV6-3 and TRBJ2-5, with 14 bases aligning to TRBD2. This CDR3 has 15 residues. Germline V gene sequence: CDR1 MNHEY, CDR2 SVGEGT. V gave up 6 bases and J gave up 5 bases; unmatched junction bases: 5. The DNA of the CDR3 is TGTGCCAGCAGCCGGGGACTAGCGGGAGTGGAGACCCAGTACTTC. As protein: CASSRGLAGVETQYF.

This clone showed up just once. The J gene is TRBJ2-3, the V gene TRBV9; 8 bases line up with TRBD2. Germline V lookup: CDR1 SGDLS, CDR2 YYNGEE. With 3 bases clipped from V and 4 bases from J, the junction kept 1 base outside the gene matches. CDR3 length: 13 residues. The CDR3 is CASSGTSPDTQYF. The CDR3 nucleotides read TGTGCCAGCAGCGGGACTAGCCCAGATACGCAGTATTTT.

The chain links TRBV2 to TRBJ1-6, with D possibly matching TRBD1 (6 bases). V lost 4 bases, J lost 10 bases, and 14 bases lay in between. The CDR3 runs to 14 residues. Germline assignment: CDR1 SNHLY and CDR2 FYNNEI. CDR3 sequence (DNA): TGTGCCAGCAGTGGGCACAGGGAAGGATCACCCCTCCACTTT. Translated: CASSGHREGSPLHF.

The J gene is TRBJ2-7, the V gene TRBV6-5; D is uncertain. V lost 6 bases to trimming and J lost 4 bases, with 7 bases between them. This CDR3 spans 11 amino acids. In germline, CDR1 is MNHEY, CDR2 SVGAGI. CDR3 DNA sequence: TGTGCCAGCAGGGCCGCATACGAGCAGTACTTC. Protein sequence: CASRAAYEQYF.

This clone was found a few times. The chain joins TRBV19 to TRBJ1-5; D unclear. Germline V gives CDR1 LNHDA, CDR2 SQIVND (reference sequence). Trimming removed 8 bases at V and 1 base at J, with 9 bases between. The CDR3 spans 13 residues. CDR3 sequence: CASGPMSNQPQHF. The CDR3 nucleotides read TGTGCCAGTGGGCCCATGAGCAATCAGCCCCAGCATTTT. The whole variable domain, remainder taken from reference TRBV19 and TRBJ1-5, is DGGITQSPKYLFRKEGQNVTLSCEQNLNHDAMYWYRQDPGQGLRLIYYSQIVNDFQKGDIAEGYSVSREKKESFPLTVTSAQKNPTAFYLCASGPMSNQPQHFGDGTRLSIL.

The chain links TRBV7-2 to TRBJ1-3; a possible D gene is TRBD1 (5 bases). The V gene lost 5 bases and the J gene lost 4 bases, with 12 bases spanning the gap. The CDR3 is 14 residues long. Germline V CDR1 and CDR2: SGHTA, FQGNSA. CDR3 sequence: CASSSTWGGNTIYF. The CDR3 DNA is TGTGCCAGCAGCAGCACCTGGGGCGGAAACACCATATATTTT.